The 32 T cell receptor beta chains reported below all come from one sample, sequenced in a study of beta chain features in type 1 diabetes. General study findings and limits: Type 1 diabetes patients showed a moderate but significant shortening of TCRB CDR3s in all four CD4+ subsets.

Which antigens these TCRs recognize remains unknown. The whole isolated RNA underwent reverse transcription, so sequencing captured expressed TCRB transcripts. TCRdb's table, derived via immunoSEQ multiplex PCR, lists solely in-frame clones and lacks some. The data hold about 190,000 clones, with approximately 7.9% observed a single time. The sample was central memory CD4+ T cells from blood. These receptors all stem from a man aged 18 to 29 with type 1 diabetes.

The chain carries TRBV2 and TRBJ2-7, with 10 bases lining up with TRBD2. This CDR3 has 15 amino acids. Germline-derived CDR1 and CDR2 are SNHLY and FYNNEI. V shed 0 bases and J 3 bases; nucleotides not matched to a gene: 2. The DNA for the CDR3 is TGTGCCAGCAGTGAAGCGCTAGCGGGGGACTACGAGCAGTACTTC. Its protein is CASSEALAGDYEQYF.

The table lists this clone with a few counts. The CDR3 DNA sequence: TGCGCCAGCAGCTCGCCCGGAGCCCTGCAATACAATGAGCAGTTCTTC. Translation: CASSSPGALQYNEQFF. The J gene is TRBJ2-1, the V gene TRBV5-1, with unresolved D. The CDR3 has 16 residues. Trimming pared 3 bases from V and 4 bases from J, leaving 17 bases between. Germline CDR1 and CDR2: SGHRS and YFSETQ.

V and J are TRBV10-2 and TRBJ1-2; 9 nucleotides match TRBD1. This CDR3 has 11 amino acids. Germline V gene data show CDR1 as WSHSY and CDR2 as SAAADI. V lost 8 bases and J lost 10; bases outside the gene matches: 5. The CDR3 DNA reads TGCGCCAGCTCCGGGGACAGGGCCTACACCTTC. Translating it yields CASSGDRAYTF.

This clone turned up a few times. This chain joins TRBV11-2 and TRBJ2-7; D is possibly TRBD1 (5 bases). In germline, CDR1 is SGHAT, CDR2 FQNNGV. The V gene lost 6 bases and the J gene lost 4 bases, with 7 bases spanning the gap. This CDR3 region has 11 residues. In DNA, the CDR3 is TGTGCCAGCAGTAAGGGGTACGAGCAGTACTTC. It is translated as CASSKGYEQYF.

The chain couples TRBV2 to TRBJ2-3; 8 bases fit TRBD1. The germline V gene encodes CDR1 SNHLY and CDR2 FYNNEI. J was trimmed by 7 bases and V by 3 bases; bases with no gene match: 6. The CDR3 has 14 residues. CDR3 nucleotide sequence: TGTGCCAGCAGTGATAGGACAGGGAGTTATACGCAGTATTTT. Its translation is CASSDRTGSYTQYF.

J is TRBJ2-5 and V is TRBV28, with TRBD1 identical over 9 bases. J gave up 4 bases and V 3 bases, and 9 bases lay outside the gene matches. This CDR3 is built from 16 residues. Per germline, CDR1 MDHEN and CDR2 SYDVKM. CDR3 nucleotide sequence: TGTGCCAGCAGTTTCCCACAGGGGGCGCTGGGAGAGACCCAGTACTTC. This sequence encodes CASSFPQGALGETQYF.

This clone was counted only a few times. This chain links TRBV7-2 with TRBJ2-7; perhaps TRBD2 as D (6 bases). This CDR3 region has 15 residues. The germline V gene has CDR1 SGHTA and CDR2 FQGNSA. Trimming stripped 2 bases from V and 3 bases from J, with 14 bases between. The CDR3 sequence: CASSLRAEGRYEQYF. In DNA form, the CDR3 reads TGTGCCAGCAGCTTACGAGCGGAGGGGCGCTACGAGCAGTACTTC.

The gene calls are TRBV5-6 and TRBJ2-3; 11 nucleotides align to TRBD2. Germline trimming cut 0 bases from V and 2 bases from J; bases unmatched to any gene: 2. The CDR3 contains 16 residues. CDR1 and CDR2 from the germline V gene are SGHDT and YYEEEE. CDR3 nucleotide sequence: TGTGCCAGCAGCTTGGTAGCGGGAGGGTCCACAGATACGCAGTATTTT. Amino acid sequence: CASSLVAGGSTDTQYF.

This rearrangement joins TRBV9 to TRBJ2-1, with 8 bases fitting TRBD2. Germline V gives CDR1 SGDLS, CDR2 YYNGEE. The CDR3 is 15 residues long. Trimming at V came to 2 bases and at J to 6 bases, leaving 7 bases not matched to a gene. The CDR3 bases are TGTGCCAGCAGCGTGGAAGCGGGAGAGGGCAATGAGCAGTTCTTC. Translation gives CASSVEAGEGNEQFF.

The table lists this clone with a few counts. The chain joins TRBV7-2 to TRBJ2-3; D is uncertain. The V end lost 3 bases, the J end lost 2 bases, and 9 bases lay between the germline ends. Germline V gives CDR1 SGHTA, CDR2 FQGNSA. This CDR3 has 14 residues. As DNA, the CDR3 is TGTGCCAGCAGCTTCCAACAGATCACAGATACGCAGTATTTT. Amino acid sequence: CASSFQQITDTQYF.

This sequence joins TRBV11-2 and TRBJ1-6, with TRBD1 as a possible D gene (5 bases). Trimming pared 6 bases from V and 16 bases from J, leaving 13 bases between. The CDR3 length is 11 residues. Germline-derived CDR1 and CDR2 are SGHAT and FQNNGV. The CDR3 reads CASREGVTLHF. CDR3 bases: TGTGCCAGCAGAGAAGGGGTGACTCTCCACTTT.

This clone has only a few counts. The genes are TRBV18 and TRBJ1-1; TRBD1 matches at 12 bases. The V gene end was trimmed by 0 bases and the J gene end by 8 bases; junction bases not matched to a gene: 4. The length of the CDR3 is 15 residues. Germline V CDR1 and CDR2: KGHSH, LQKENI. The CDR3 nucleotides are TGTGCCAGCTCACCACCGGGACAGGGGGCATACGAAGCTTTCTTT. Its translation: CASSPPGQGAYEAFF.

The rearrangement links TRBV7-9 to TRBJ1-4; no definite D call. CDR3 size: 13 residues. Trimming removed 5 bases at V and 8 bases at J, with 12 bases between. Germline CDR1 is SEHNR and CDR2 is FQNEAQ (reference sequence). The CDR3, as DNA: TGTGCCAGCAGCGACGGGGTCGGCGAAAAACTGTTTTTT. This sequence encodes CASSDGVGEKLFF.

The rearrangement joins TRBV7-9 to TRBJ1-1, with D possibly TRBD1 on 6 matching bases. There are 15 residues in the CDR3. Trimming pared 3 bases from V and 8 bases from J, leaving 19 bases between. CDR1 is SEHNR, CDR2 FQNEAQ, per germline (reference sequence). This CDR3 reads CASSFGTPRNQEAFF. The CDR3, as DNA: TGTGCCAGCAGCTTTGGGACACCGAGGAACCAAGAAGCTTTCTTT.

The gene calls are TRBV5-1 and TRBJ1-2; D is perhaps TRBD1 (6 bases). Trimming shortened V by 0 bases and J by 8 bases, and 20 bases separated the two germline ends. The CDR3 has 16 amino acids. Germline assignment: CDR1 SGHRS and CDR2 YFSETQ. In nucleotides, the CDR3 is TGCGCCAGCAGCTTGGGGGATATACAGGGAAGTACGGGCTACACCTTC. Translated, it gives CASSLGDIQGSTGYTF.

The chain employs TRBV14 and TRBJ2-5; no definite D call. V was clipped by 4 bases and J by 4 bases, with 10 bases between them. Germline V CDR1 and CDR2: SGHDN, FVKESK. This CDR3 is 13 amino acids long. The CDR3: CASSPRLVETQYF. CDR3 DNA sequence: TGTGCCAGCAGCCCCCGTTTAGTAGAGACCCAGTACTTC.

The V call is TRBV6-1, the J call TRBJ2-3; D remains ambiguous. Looked up from germline, CDR1 is MNHNS and CDR2 is SASEGT. Trimming shortened V by 3 bases and J by 9 bases, and 13 bases separated the two germline ends. The CDR3 has 13 residues. CDR3 sequence: CASSDWSVGTQYF. CDR3 coding DNA: TGTGCCAGCAGTGATTGGTCAGTCGGGACGCAGTATTTT.

This chain connects TRBV6-1 to TRBJ2-5; weak D call: TRBD1 (6 bases). The CDR3 totals 15 residues. The V and J ends lost 5 bases and 4 bases respectively, with 17 bases between them. Germline CDR1 reads MNHNS; CDR2 reads SASEGT. DNA for the CDR3: TGTGCCAGCAGTCATCAGGGGTGGGGCGGAGAGACCCAGTACTTC. It translates to CASSHQGWGGETQYF.

V gene TRBV29-1 combines with J gene TRBJ2-5; 9 bases are shared with TRBD2. The V segment lost 4 bases and the J segment 4 bases; nucleotides outside the gene matches: 10. Germline CDR1 is SQVTM and CDR2 is ANQGSEA. This CDR3 has 15 residues. CDR3 in DNA: TGCAGCGTTGGGAATGCGGGAGGGCCGGGAGAGACCCAGTACTTC. Protein: CSVGNAGGPGETQYF.

The V and J genes are TRBV7-8 and TRBJ2-5; 7 bases agree with TRBD1. This CDR3 region has 13 residues. Germline CDR1 reads SGHVS; CDR2 reads FQNEAQ. Trimming at V came to 3 bases and at J to 2 bases, leaving 0 bases not matched to a gene. The CDR3: CASSLGQQETQYF. CDR3 coding DNA: TGTGCCAGCAGCTTGGGACAGCAAGAGACCCAGTACTTC.

V and J are TRBV5-4 and TRBJ2-2; 14 bases are shared with TRBD2. CDR1 and CDR2 (germline): SGHNT, YYREEE (reference sequence). Germline trimming cut 2 bases from V and 5 bases from J; bases unmatched to any gene: 5. The length of the CDR3 is 17 residues. CDR3 bases: TGTGCCAGCAGCTTCGGGACTAGCGGGGGAGGGACCGGGGAGCTGTTTTTT. Protein product: CASSFGTSGGGTGELFF. Drawing the rest from reference TRBV5-4 and TRBJ2-2, the complete variable domain is ETGVTQSPTHLIKTRGQQVTLRCSSQSGHNTVSWYQQALGQGPQFIFQYYREEENGRGNFPPRFSGLQFPNYSSELNVNALELDDSALYLCASSFGTSGGGTGELFFGEGSRLTVL.

The chain is built from TRBV29-1 and TRBJ1-2; tentative D call: TRBD1 (6 bases). This CDR3 has 11 residues. The V gene's germline CDR1 is SQVTM and CDR2 ANQGSEA. Trimming cost V 7 bases and J 7 bases, with 13 bases left between them. The CDR3 is CSGNREGGYTF. The DNA for the CDR3 is TGCAGCGGAAACAGGGAAGGTGGCTACACCTTC. Full variable domain (missing parts from reference TRBV29-1 and TRBJ1-2): SAVISQKPSRDICQRGTSLTIQCQVDSQVTMMFWYRQQPGQSLTLIATANQGSEATYESGFVIDKFPISRPNLTFSTLTVSNMSPEDSSIYLCSGNREGGYTFGSGTRLTVV.

Only a few counts were recorded for this clone. This chain joins TRBV5-1 and TRBJ2-3; D is possibly TRBD2 (6 bases). This CDR3 comprises 15 residues. The germline V and J ends were trimmed by 6 bases and 4 bases, with 18 bases remaining between them. CDR1 is SGHRS and CDR2 is YFSETQ in the germline V gene. CDR3 in DNA: TGCGCCAGCACTACTAGCCCCGCGGAGCCAGATACGCAGTATTTT. Protein sequence: CASTTSPAEPDTQYF.

The V and J genes are TRBV19 and TRBJ2-7; no reliable D call. Germline loops: CDR1 LNHDA, CDR2 SQIVND (reference sequence). This CDR3 region has 13 residues. Trimming stripped 5 bases from V and 2 bases from J, with 10 bases between. The CDR3 sequence: CASSVTNTYEQYF. The CDR3 region has the DNA TGTGCCAGTAGTGTTACCAACACCTACGAGCAGTACTTC.

This clone was seen only a few times. The gene calls are TRBV28 and TRBJ2-4; no clear D. V shed 2 bases and J shed 4 bases, with 9 bases lying between them. This CDR3 has 14 amino acids. The germline gives CDR1 MDHEN, CDR2 SYDVKM. This chain's CDR3 is CASSLPAMKNIQYF. In DNA form, the CDR3 reads TGTGCCAGCAGTTTACCAGCGATGAAAAACATTCAGTACTTC.

V and J are TRBV18 and TRBJ2-7; D might be TRBD2 (5 bases). Trimming took 6 bases from V and 2 from J, leaving 11 bases between them. Per the germline V gene, CDR1 is KGHSH and CDR2 is LQKENI. The CDR3 totals 13 residues. DNA for the CDR3: TGTGCCAGCTCGACTCCGGGAACCTACGAGCAGTACTTC. Translating it yields CASSTPGTYEQYF.

This clone has a handful of counts. The chain uses TRBV28 and TRBJ2-1, with TRBD2 matching 11 bases. The CDR3 extends over 15 amino acids. The germline V gene has CDR1 MDHEN and CDR2 SYDVKM. Trimming cost V 4 bases and J 6 bases; bases outside gene matches: 5. CDR3 in amino acids: CASSSLAGGVNEQFF. The CDR3 DNA reads TGTGCCAGCAGTTCCTTAGCGGGAGGGGTCAATGAGCAGTTCTTC.

This clone was picked up a small number of times. The rearrangement uses TRBV2 and TRBJ2-7; 8 bases map to TRBD2. With V trimmed by 7 bases and J by 0 bases, 8 bases remained unmatched. Germline V CDR1 and CDR2: SNHLY, FYNNEI. This CDR3 region has 15 residues. The CDR3 region has the DNA TGTGCCAGCACCGAAGGGAGCGGGAGCTCCTACGAGCAGTACTTC. It codes for CASTEGSGSSYEQYF.

This clone was detected a few times. This chain connects TRBV5-6 to TRBJ1-2; 7 bases map to TRBD1. CDR1 is SGHDT, CDR2 YYEEEE, per germline. The junction had 4 bases not matched to a gene; V was cut back by 3 bases and J by 2 bases. The CDR3 runs to 14 residues. The CDR3 sequence: CASSWGTENYGYTF. The CDR3 DNA reads as TGTGCCAGCAGCTGGGGGACAGAGAACTATGGCTACACCTTC. Variable domain in full (rest from reference TRBV5-6 and TRBJ1-2): DAGVTQSPTHLIKTRGQQVTLRCSPKSGHDTVSWYQQALGQGPQFIFQYYEEEERQRGNFPDRFSGHQFPNYSSELNVNALLLGDSALYLCASSWGTENYGYTFGSGTRLTVV.

The chain links TRBV6-4 to TRBJ1-2; D may be TRBD1 (5 bases). Between the trimmed V and J ends, which lost 9 bases and 2 bases, there was a span of 19 bases. Germline V gene data show CDR1 as MRHNA and CDR2 as SNTAGT. The CDR3 totals 15 residues. This CDR3 reads CASSIDSFANYGYTF. The DNA for the CDR3 is TGTGCCAGTTCCATCGACAGTTTTGCGAACTATGGCTACACCTTC.

This chain connects TRBV5-6 to TRBJ1-6; no clear D. Germline V gene sequence: CDR1 SGHDT, CDR2 YYEEEE. Trimming stripped 1 base from V and 0 bases from J, with 8 bases between. The CDR3 has 16 amino acids. The CDR3 bases are TGTGCCAGCAGCTTGTTATCGAGCTCCTATAATTCACCCCTCCACTTT. This gives the protein CASSLLSSSYNSPLHF.

The rearrangement links TRBV9 to TRBJ2-3, with 7 bases fitting TRBD2. J was trimmed by 3 bases and V by 0 bases; bases with no gene match: 4. CDR3 length: 15 amino acids. The germline V gene encodes CDR1 SGDLS and CDR2 YYNGEE. CDR3 region: CASSVDKRGTDTQYF. The CDR3 DNA sequence: TGTGCCAGCAGCGTAGATAAGCGGGGAACAGATACGCAGTATTTT.